A selection of T cell receptor beta chains follows, all from one sample in a study of cytomegalovirus exposure and HLA in healthy donors. The assay was immunoSEQ multiplex PCR, and TCRdb's table has in-frame clones only and misses some. The sample includes over 100,000 clones, about 74% of them seen just once. The material sequenced was PBMCs. These receptors came from a man in his forties in good health and CMV-seropositive. CDR3s include the opening cysteine and the closing phenylalanine or tryptophan.

v_call: TRBV30
cdr3_aa: CAWRGWDRQNEKLFF

v_call: TRBV7-2
cdr3_aa: CASSLRGTSTNEQFF

v_call: TRBV30
cdr3_aa: CAWSVRAGDTEAFF

v_call: TRBV11-3
cdr3_aa: CASSQSRGLDTQYF

v_call: TRBV19
cdr3_aa: CASRAGTDNYNEQFF

v_call: TRBV7-2
cdr3_aa: CATSPRDISTDTQYF

v_call: TRBV15
cdr3_aa: CATSRDQGSNTGELFF

v_call: TRBV2
cdr3_aa: CASSQQGNTIYF

v_call: TRBV5-6
cdr3_aa: CASSLAGQGVGEKLFF

v_call: TRBV18
cdr3_aa: CASSPAGTEINQPQHF